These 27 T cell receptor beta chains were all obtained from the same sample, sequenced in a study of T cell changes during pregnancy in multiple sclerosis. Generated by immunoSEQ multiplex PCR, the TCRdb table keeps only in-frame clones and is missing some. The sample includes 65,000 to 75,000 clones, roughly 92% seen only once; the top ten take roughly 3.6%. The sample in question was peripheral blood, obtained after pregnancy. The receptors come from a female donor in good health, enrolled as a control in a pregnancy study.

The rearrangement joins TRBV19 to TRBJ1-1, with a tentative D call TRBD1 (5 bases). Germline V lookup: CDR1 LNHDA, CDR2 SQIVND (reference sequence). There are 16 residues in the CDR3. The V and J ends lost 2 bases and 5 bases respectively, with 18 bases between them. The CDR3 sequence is CASSIPPGQGGTEAFF. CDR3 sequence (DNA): TGTGCCAGTAGTATACCTCCTGGGCAGGGTGGTACTGAAGCTTTCTTT.

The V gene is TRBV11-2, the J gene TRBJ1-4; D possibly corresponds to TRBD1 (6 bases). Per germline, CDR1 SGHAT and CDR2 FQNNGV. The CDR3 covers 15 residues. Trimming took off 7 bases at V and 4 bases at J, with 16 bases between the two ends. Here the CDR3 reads CASKGGGSNNEKLFF. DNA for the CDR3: TGTGCCAGCAAAGGGGGGGGAAGTAATAATGAAAAACTGTTTTTT.

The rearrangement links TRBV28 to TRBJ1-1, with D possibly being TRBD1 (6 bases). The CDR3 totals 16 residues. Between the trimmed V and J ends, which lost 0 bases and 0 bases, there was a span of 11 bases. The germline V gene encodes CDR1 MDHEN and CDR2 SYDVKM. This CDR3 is CASSLWAGDMNTEAFF. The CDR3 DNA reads TGTGCCAGCAGTTTATGGGCAGGGGACATGAACACTGAAGCTTTCTTT.

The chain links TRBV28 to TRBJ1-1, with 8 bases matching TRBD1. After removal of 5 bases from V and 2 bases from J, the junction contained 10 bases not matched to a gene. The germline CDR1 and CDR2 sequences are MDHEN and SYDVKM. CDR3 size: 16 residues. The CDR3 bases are TGTGCCAGCAGTCCCCCCCAGGGGGCGCTTAACACTGAAGCTTTCTTT. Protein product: CASSPPQGALNTEAFF. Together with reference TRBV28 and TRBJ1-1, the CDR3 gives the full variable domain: DVKVTQSSRYLVKRTGEKVFLECVQDMDHENMFWYRQDPGLGLRLIYFSYDVKMKEKGDIPEGYSVSREKKERFSLILESASTNQTSMYLCASSPPQGALNTEAFFGQGTRLTVV.

The CDR3 loop is CASSVGLAGDNEQFF. The CDR3 DNA is TGTGCCAGCAGTGTAGGACTAGCGGGAGATAATGAGCAGTTCTTC. V is TRBV25-1 and J is TRBJ2-1; 13 nucleotides line up with TRBD2. The CDR3 is 15 amino acids. V gave up 4 bases and J gave up 7 bases; unmatched junction bases: 4. Germline loops: CDR1 MGHDK, CDR2 SYGVNS.

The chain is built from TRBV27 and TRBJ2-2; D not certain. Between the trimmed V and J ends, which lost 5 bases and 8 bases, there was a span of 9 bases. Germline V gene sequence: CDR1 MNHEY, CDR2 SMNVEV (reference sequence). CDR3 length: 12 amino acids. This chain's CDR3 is CASSPWQGELFF. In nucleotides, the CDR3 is TGTGCCAGCAGTCCCTGGCAAGGGGAGCTGTTTTTT.

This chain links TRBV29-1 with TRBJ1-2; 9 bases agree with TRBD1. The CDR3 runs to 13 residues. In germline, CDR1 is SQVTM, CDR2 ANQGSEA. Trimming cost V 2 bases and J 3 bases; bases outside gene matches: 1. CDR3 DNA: TGCAGCGTTGAAAGGACAGGGGACTATGGCTACACCTTC. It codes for CSVERTGDYGYTF.

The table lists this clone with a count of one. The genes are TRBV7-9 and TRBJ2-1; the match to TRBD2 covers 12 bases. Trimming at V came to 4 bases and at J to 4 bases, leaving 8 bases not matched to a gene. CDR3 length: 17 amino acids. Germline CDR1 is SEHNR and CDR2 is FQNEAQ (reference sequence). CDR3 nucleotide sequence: TGTGCCAGCAGCTCGACTAGCGGGGGAATTCCTTACAATGAGCAGTTCTTC. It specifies CASSSTSGGIPYNEQFF. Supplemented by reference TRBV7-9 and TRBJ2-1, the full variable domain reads DTGVSQNPRHKITKRGQNVTFRCDPISEHNRLYWYRQTLGQGPEFLTYFQNEAQLEKSRLLSDRFSAERPKGSFSTLEIQRTEQGDSAMYLCASSSTSGGIPYNEQFFGPGTRLTVL.

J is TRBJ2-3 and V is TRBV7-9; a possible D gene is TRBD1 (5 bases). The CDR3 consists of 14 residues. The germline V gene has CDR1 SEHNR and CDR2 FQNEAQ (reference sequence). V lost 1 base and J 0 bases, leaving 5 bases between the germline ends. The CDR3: CASSLGQSTDTQYF. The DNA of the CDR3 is TGTGCCAGCAGCTTAGGACAGAGCACAGATACGCAGTATTTT.

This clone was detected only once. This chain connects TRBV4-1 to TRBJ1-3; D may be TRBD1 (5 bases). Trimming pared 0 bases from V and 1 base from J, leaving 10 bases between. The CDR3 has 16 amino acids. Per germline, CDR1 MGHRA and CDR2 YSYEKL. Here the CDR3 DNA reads TGCGCCAGCAGCCAAGAAGGGGCAGGGTCTGGAAACACCATATATTTT. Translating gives CASSQEGAGSGNTIYF.

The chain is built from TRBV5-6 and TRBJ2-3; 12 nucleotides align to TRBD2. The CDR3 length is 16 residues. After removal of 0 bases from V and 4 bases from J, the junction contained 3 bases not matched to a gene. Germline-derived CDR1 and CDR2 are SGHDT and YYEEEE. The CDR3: CASSLAASGGADTQYF. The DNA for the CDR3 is TGTGCCAGCAGCTTGGCCGCTAGCGGGGGGGCAGATACGCAGTATTTT.

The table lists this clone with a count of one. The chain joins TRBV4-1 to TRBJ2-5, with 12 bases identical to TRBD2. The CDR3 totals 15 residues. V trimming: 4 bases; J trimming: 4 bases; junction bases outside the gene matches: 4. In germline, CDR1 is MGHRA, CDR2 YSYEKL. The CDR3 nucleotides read TGCGCCAGCAGCCGACTAGCGGGAGTAGGAGAGACCCAGTACTTC. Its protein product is CASSRLAGVGETQYF.

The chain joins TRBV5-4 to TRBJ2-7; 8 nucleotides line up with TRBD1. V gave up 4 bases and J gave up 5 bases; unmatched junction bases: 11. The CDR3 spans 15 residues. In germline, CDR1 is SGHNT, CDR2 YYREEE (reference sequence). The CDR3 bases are TGTGCCAGCAGCGAGCGGACAGGGACGTCCGACGAGCAGTACTTC. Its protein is CASSERTGTSDEQYF.

The CDR3 is CASSGDERERQQYF. In nucleotides, the CDR3 is TGTGCCAGCAGCGGGGACGAGCGGGAGAGGCAGCAGTACTTC. This chain connects TRBV9 to TRBJ2-7, with TRBD2 matching over 8 bases. J was trimmed by 8 bases and V by 3 bases; bases with no gene match: 10. This CDR3 contains 14 residues. Germline-derived CDR1 and CDR2 are SGDLS and YYNGEE.

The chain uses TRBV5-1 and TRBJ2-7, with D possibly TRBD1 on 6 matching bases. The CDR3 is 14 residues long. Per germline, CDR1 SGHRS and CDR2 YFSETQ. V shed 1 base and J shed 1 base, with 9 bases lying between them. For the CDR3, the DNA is TGCGCCAGCAGCTTGACAGGGCCTTCCTACGAGCAGTACTTC. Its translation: CASSLTGPSYEQYF.

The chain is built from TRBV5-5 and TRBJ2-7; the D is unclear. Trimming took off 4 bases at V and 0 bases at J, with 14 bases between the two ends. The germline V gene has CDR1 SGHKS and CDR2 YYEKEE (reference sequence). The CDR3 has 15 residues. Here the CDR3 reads CASSRTGSSSYEQYF. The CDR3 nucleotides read TGTGCCAGCAGCCGCACCGGGTCGAGCTCCTACGAGCAGTACTTC. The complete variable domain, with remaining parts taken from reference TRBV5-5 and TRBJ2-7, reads DAGVTQSPTHLIKTRGQQVTLRCSPISGHKSVSWYQQVLGQGPQFIFQYYEKEERGRGNFPDRFSARQFPNYSSELNVNALLLGDSALYLCASSRTGSSSYEQYFGPGTRLTVT.

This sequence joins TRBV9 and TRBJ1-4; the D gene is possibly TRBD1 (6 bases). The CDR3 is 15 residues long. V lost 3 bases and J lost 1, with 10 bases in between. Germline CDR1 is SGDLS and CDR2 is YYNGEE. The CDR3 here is CASSALQGTNEKLFF. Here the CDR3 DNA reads TGTGCCAGCAGCGCCCTACAGGGAACTAATGAAAAACTGTTTTTT.

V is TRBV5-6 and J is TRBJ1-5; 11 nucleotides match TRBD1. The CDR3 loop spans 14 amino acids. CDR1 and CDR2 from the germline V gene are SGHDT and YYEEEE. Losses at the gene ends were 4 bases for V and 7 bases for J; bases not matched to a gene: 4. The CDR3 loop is CASSLGTGGQPQHF. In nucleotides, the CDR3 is TGTGCCAGCAGCCTCGGGACAGGGGGACAGCCCCAGCATTTT.

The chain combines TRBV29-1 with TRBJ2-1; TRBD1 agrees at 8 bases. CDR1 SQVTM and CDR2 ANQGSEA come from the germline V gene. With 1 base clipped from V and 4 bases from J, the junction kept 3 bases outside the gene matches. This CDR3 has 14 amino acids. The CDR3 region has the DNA TGCAGCGTTGAAGGGGGGACAGGTTACAATGAGCAGTTCTTC. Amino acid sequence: CSVEGGTGYNEQFF.

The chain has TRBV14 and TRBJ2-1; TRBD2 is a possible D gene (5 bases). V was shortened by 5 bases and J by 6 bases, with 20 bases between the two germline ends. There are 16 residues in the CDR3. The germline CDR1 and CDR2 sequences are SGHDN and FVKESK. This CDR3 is CASSVRRLTRGNEQFF. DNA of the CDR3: TGTGCCAGCAGCGTCCGTCGGCTGACTCGGGGCAATGAGCAGTTCTTC.

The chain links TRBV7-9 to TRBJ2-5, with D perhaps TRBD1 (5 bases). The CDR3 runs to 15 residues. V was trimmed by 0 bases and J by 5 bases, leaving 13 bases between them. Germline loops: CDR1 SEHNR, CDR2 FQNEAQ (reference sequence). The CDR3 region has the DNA TGTGCCAGCAGCTTAGCAGAGTTATCAGGGGAGACCCAGTACTTC. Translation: CASSLAELSGETQYF.

The DNA of the CDR3 is TGTGCCAGCAGCGTAGGGCGGGATTACTACAATGAGCAGTTCTTC. The encoded protein is CASSVGRDYYNEQFF. This sequence joins TRBV9 and TRBJ2-1; D possibly corresponds to TRBD2 (6 bases). This CDR3 region has 15 residues. Germline values: CDR1 SGDLS, CDR2 YYNGEE. Trimming cost V 0 bases and J 3 bases, with 10 bases left between them.

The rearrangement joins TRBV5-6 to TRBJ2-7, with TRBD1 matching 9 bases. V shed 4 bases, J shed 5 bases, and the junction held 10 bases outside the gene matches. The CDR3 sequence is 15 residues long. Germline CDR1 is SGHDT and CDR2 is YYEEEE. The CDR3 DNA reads TGTGCCAGCAGCCGTCCCGGGACAGGGCTAAACGAGCAGTACTTC. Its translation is CASSRPGTGLNEQYF.

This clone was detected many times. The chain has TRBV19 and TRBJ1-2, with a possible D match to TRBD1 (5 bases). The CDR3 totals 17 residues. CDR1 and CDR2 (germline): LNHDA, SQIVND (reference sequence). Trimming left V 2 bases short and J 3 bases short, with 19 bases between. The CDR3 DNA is TGTGCCAGTAGTATAAAGGGGCAGGGCGGGGGTCACTATGGCTACACCTTC. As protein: CASSIKGQGGGHYGYTF. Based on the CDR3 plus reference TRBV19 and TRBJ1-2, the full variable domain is DGGITQSPKYLFRKEGQNVTLSCEQNLNHDAMYWYRQDPGQGLRLIYYSQIVNDFQKGDIAEGYSVSREKKESFPLTVTSAQKNPTAFYLCASSIKGQGGGHYGYTFGSGTRLTVV.

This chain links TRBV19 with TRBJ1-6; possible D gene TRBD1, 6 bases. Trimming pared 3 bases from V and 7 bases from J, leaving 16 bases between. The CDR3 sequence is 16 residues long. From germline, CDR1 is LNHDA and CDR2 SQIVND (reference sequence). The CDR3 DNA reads TGTGCCAGTAGTATTTACGGGGGGCAACCGAATTCACCCCTCCACTTT. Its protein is CASSIYGGQPNSPLHF.

CDR3 sequence reads: CASSYTQGTRDTEAFF. The CDR3 nucleotides are TGTGCCAGCAGTTACACCCAGGGGACCCGGGACACTGAAGCTTTCTTT. The chain links TRBV6-5 to TRBJ1-1; TRBD1 is a possible D gene (6 bases). Germline CDR1 and CDR2: MNHEY and SVGAGI. Trimming shortened V by 2 bases and J by 3 bases, and 16 bases separated the two germline ends. The CDR3 spans 16 residues.

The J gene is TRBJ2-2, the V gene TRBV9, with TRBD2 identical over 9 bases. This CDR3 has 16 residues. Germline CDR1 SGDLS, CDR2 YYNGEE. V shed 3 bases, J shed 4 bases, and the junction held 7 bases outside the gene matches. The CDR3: CASSDVAGVGTGELFF. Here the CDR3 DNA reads TGTGCCAGCAGCGACGTAGCGGGAGTGGGCACCGGGGAGCTGTTTTTT.